Listed here are 4 T cell receptor beta chains from one sample, sequenced in a study of blood T cell repertoires in COVID-19. This table comes from immunoSEQ multiplex PCR, and its TCRdb copy is limited to in-frame clones, with some not included. The sample has fewer than 350,000 clones; 89% are singletons. The sequenced sample consisted of PBMCs or T cells enriched from blood (not recorded which). These receptors came from a man between 60 and 75 years old who had recovered from COVID-19.

This sequence joins TRBV7-3 and TRBJ1-5; 9 bases line up with TRBD1. The junction had 7 bases not matched to a gene; V was cut back by 5 bases and J by 2 bases. Germline V lookup: CDR1 SGHTA, CDR2 FQGTGA. The CDR3 spans 16 residues. Here the CDR3 DNA reads TGTGCCAGCAGCAACTCCGGGACAGGGTGCAATCAGCCCCAGCATTTT. Translating gives CASSNSGTGCNQPQHF.

The gene calls are TRBV7-9 and TRBJ2-3, with TRBD2 matching 7 bases. Germline CDR1 SEHNR, CDR2 FQNEAQ (reference sequence). This CDR3 contains 14 residues. V lost 5 bases, J lost 6 bases, and 8 bases stayed unmatched. CDR3: CASSTLADWDTQYF. CDR3 nucleotides: TGTGCCAGCAGCACCCTAGCGGACTGGGATACGCAGTATTTT. Combining the CDR3 with reference TRBV7-9 and TRBJ2-3 gives the whole variable domain DTGVSQNPRHKITKRGQNVTFRCDPISEHNRLYWYRQTLGQGPEFLTYFQNEAQLEKSRLLSDRFSAERPKGSFSTLEIQRTEQGDSAMYLCASSTLADWDTQYFGPGTRLTVL.

The gene calls are TRBV29-1 and TRBJ2-3, with a possible D match to TRBD1 (7 bases). Germline values: CDR1 SQVTM, CDR2 ANQGSEA. The CDR3 is made up of 15 amino acids. The V gene lost 4 bases and the J gene lost 10 bases, with 24 bases spanning the gap. The CDR3 loop is CSVAEGANLFEAQYF. As DNA, the CDR3 is TGCAGCGTTGCGGAGGGGGCGAATCTCTTTGAAGCGCAGTATTTT.

Only a few counts were recorded for this clone. The rearrangement joins TRBV9 to TRBJ2-3, with 13 bases fitting TRBD2. The CDR3 covers 19 residues. Trimming at V came to 4 bases and at J to 3 bases, leaving 14 bases not matched to a gene. Germline loops: CDR1 SGDLS, CDR2 YYNGEE. The CDR3 DNA is TGTGCCAGCAGCCCTCCCGGGAGACTAGCGGGAGGTCCGACAGATACGCAGTATTTT. As protein: CASSPPGRLAGGPTDTQYF.